The present T cell receptor beta chain was sequenced within a study of OX40 agonist ivuxolimab in advanced cancers. Study results and limitations: On average, CD8+ T cells showed a greater number of expanded clones than CD4+.

This clone has a handful of counts. Its target is not known. CDR3 length: 19 amino acids. Germline V gene lookup returns CDR1 SGHDT and CDR2 YYEEEE. Losses at the gene ends were 2 bases for V and 1 base for J; bases not matched to a gene: 12. The assay was immunoSEQ multiplex PCR, and TCRdb's table has in-frame clones only and misses some. Among 30,000 to 40,000 clones listed, over 60% were seen once. Sequencing was performed on CD4+ or CD8+ T cells sorted from blood, taken in a trial of the OX40 agonist ivuxolimab. J is TRBJ1-5 and V is TRBV5-6; 10 nucleotides match TRBD1. This sequence was found in an adult with an advanced solid tumor such as melanoma, head and neck, liver or kidney cancer. The CDR3 loop reads CASSFRTGGGRGSNQPQHF. The CDR3 DNA sequence: TGTGCCAGCAGCTTCAGGACAGGGGGAGGGAGGGGAAGCAATCAGCCCCAGCATTTT.